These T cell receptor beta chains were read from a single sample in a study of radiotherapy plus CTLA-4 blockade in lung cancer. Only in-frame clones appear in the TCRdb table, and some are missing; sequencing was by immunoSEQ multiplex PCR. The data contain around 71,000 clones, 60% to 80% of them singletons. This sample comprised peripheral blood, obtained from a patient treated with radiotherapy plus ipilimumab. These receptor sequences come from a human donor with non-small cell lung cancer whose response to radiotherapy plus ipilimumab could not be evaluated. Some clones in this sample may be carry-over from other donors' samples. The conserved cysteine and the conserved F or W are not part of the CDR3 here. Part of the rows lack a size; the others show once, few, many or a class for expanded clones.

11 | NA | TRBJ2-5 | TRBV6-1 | ATSGTAPSSTY
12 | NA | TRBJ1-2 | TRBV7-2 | ASSSGGAGYGYT
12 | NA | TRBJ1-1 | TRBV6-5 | ASSLTGVDTEAF
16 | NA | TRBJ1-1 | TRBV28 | ASSSSSHRVGINTEAF
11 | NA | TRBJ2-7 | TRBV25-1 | ASRAGGSYEQY
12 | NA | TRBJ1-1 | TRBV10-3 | AISAAGAGTEAF
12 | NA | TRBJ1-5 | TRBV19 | ASSISGGEQPQH
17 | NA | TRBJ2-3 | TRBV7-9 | ASSSGLAGALTFTDTQY
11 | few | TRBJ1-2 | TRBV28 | ASISQGEHGYT
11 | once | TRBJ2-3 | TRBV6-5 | ASSYRGGDTQY